The T cell receptor (beta chain) described here comes from a study of cytomegalovirus exposure and HLA in healthy donors. This table comes from immunoSEQ multiplex PCR, and its TCRdb copy is limited to in-frame clones, with some not included. The data contain tens of thousands of clones, around 95% of them seen just once; the ten biggest clones take up 2% to 2.5%. Trimming removed 0 bases from V and 4 bases from J, with 7 bases in between. The length of the CDR3 is 13 residues. Germline CDR1 SGHRS, CDR2 YFSETQ. V usage is TRBV5-1 and J usage is TRBJ2-5, with D unresolved. The sample comprised PBMCs. The origin of this receptor is a man younger than 35 in good health and CMV-seronegative. CDR3 DNA sequence: TGCGCCAGCAGCTTGGCCATTAGAGAGACCCAGTACTTC. This codes for CASSLAIRETQYF.